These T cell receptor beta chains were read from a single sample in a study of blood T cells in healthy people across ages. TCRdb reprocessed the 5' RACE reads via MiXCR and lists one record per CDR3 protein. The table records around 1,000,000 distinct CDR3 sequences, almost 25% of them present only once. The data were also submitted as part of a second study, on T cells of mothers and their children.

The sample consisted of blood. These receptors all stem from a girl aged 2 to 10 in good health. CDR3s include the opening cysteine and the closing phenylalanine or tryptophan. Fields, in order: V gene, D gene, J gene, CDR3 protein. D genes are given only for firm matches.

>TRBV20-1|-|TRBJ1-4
CSAQAPAAANEKLFF
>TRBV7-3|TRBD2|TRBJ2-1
CASSPRTSRNEQFF
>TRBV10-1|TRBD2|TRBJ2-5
CASSELAGDKETQYF
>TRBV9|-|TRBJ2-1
CASSAPWGTDYNEQFF
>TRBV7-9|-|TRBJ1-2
CASSSPTGTSYGYTF
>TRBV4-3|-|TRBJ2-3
CASSQESAGNTQYF
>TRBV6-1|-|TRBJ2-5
CASGLVETQYF
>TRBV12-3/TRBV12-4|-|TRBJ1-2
CASGEANYGYTF
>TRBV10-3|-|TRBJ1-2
CAISDQGRNYGYTF
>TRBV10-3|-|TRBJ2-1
CAISEADYLGGNEQFF
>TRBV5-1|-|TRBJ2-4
CASSLDFSPGNIQYF
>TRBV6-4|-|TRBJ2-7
CANVAISLPGEQYF
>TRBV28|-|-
CASRQIMGGRDEQYF
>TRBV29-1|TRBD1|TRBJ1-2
CSVVRTGVGSGYTF
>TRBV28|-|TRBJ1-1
CASSDDTDNTEAFF
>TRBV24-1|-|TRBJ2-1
CATSDLHEQFF
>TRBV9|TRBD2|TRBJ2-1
CASSLRVSGGDNEQFF
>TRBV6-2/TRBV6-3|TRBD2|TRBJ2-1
CASGTSGGSYNEQFF
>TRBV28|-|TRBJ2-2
CASCTPGELFF